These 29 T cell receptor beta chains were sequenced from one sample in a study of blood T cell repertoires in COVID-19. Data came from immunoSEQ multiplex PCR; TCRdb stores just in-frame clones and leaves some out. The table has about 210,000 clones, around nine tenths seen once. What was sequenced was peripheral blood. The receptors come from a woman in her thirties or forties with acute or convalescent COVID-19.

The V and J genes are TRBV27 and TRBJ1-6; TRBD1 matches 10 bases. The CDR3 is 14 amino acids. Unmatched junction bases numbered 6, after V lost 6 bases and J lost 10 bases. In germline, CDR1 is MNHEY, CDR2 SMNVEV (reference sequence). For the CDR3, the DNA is TGTGCCAGCAGCGCGGACAGGGGGGGATCACCCCTCCACTTT. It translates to CASSADRGGSPLHF.

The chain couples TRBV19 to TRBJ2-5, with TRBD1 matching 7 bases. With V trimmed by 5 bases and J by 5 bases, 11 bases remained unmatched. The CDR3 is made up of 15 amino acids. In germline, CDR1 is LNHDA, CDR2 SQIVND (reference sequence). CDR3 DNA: TGTGCCAGTAGTTCCCGACAGGGCGCGTGGGAGACCCAGTACTTC. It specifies CASSSRQGAWETQYF.

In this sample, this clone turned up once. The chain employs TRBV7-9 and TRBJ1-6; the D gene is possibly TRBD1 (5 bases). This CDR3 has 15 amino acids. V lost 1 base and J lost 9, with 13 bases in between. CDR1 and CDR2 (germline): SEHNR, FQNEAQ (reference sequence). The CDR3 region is CASSLGGTQGSPLHF. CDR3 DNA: TGTGCCAGCAGCTTAGGAGGGACTCAGGGTTCACCCCTCCACTTT.

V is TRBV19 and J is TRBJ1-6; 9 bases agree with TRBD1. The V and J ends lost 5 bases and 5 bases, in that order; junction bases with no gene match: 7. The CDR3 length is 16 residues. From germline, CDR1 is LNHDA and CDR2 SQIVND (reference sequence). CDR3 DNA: TGTGCCAGTAGTCGGGACAGGGTTGGCCATAATTCACCCCTCCACTTT. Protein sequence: CASSRDRVGHNSPLHF.

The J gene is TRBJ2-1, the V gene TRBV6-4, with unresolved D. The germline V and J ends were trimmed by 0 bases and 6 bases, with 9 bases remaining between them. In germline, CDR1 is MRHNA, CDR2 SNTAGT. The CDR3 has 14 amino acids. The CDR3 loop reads CASSDSNPGNEQFF. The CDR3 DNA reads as TGTGCCAGCAGTGACTCGAACCCCGGCAATGAGCAGTTCTTC.

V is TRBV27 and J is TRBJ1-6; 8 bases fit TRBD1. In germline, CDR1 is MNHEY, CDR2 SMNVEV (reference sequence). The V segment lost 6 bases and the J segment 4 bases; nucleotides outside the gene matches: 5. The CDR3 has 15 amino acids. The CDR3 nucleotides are TGTGCCAGCAGCCCCCGGACAGGGTATAATTCACCCCTCCACTTT. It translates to CASSPRTGYNSPLHF.

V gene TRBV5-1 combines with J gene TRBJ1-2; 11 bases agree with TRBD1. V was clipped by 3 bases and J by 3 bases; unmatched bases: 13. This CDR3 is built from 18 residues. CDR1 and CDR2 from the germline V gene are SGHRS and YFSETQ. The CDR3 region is CASSSIIRTGGKHYGYTF. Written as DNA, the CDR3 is TGCGCCAGCAGCTCTATAATAAGGACAGGGGGCAAACACTATGGCTACACCTTC.

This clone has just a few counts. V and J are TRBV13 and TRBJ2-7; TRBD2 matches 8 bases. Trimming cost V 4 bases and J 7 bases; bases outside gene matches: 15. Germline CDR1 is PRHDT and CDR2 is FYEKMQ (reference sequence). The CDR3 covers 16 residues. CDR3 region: CASSSSRLARLREQYV. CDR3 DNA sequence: TGTGCCAGCAGCTCATCTCGACTAGCGCGCCTACGAGAGCAGTACGTC.

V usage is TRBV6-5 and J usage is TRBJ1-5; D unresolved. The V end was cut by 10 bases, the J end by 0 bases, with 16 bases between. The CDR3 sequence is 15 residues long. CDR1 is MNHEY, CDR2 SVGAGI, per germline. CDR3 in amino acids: CATKEGTHSNQPQHF. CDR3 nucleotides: TGTGCCACCAAAGAGGGTACTCATAGCAATCAGCCCCAGCATTTT.

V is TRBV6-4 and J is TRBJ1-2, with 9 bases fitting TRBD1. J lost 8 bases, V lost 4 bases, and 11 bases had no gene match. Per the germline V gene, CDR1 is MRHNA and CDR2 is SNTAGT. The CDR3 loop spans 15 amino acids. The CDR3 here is CASSANRDREPGYTF. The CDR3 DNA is TGTGCCAGCAGTGCAAACCGGGACAGGGAACCCGGCTACACCTTC.

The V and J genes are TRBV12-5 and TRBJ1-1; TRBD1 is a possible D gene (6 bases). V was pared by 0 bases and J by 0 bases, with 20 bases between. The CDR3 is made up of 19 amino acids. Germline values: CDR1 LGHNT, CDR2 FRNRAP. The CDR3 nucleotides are TGTGCTAGTGGTTTGGTACTGGGGGCTTCTCCTCCCATGAACACTGAAGCTTTCTTT. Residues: CASGLVLGASPPMNTEAFF.

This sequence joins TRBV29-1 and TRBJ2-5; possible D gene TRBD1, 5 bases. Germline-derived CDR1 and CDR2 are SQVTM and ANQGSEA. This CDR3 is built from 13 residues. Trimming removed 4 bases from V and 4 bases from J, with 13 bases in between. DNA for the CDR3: TGCAGCGTTGCGCAGGGATCGGTAGAGACCCAGTACTTC. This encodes CSVAQGSVETQYF.

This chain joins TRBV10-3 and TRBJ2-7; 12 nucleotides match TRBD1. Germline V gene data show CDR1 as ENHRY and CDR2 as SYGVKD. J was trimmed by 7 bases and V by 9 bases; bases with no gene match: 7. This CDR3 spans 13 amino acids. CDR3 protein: CAISGQGAREQYV. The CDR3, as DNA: TGTGCCATATCGGGACAGGGGGCGAGAGAGCAGTACGTC.

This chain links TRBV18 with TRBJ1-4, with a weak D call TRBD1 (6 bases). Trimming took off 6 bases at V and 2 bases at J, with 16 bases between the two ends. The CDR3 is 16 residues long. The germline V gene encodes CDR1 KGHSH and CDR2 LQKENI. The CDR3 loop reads CASSLRGTITNEKLFF. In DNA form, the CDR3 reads TGTGCCAGCTCCCTCAGGGGAACGATTACTAATGAAAAACTGTTTTTT.

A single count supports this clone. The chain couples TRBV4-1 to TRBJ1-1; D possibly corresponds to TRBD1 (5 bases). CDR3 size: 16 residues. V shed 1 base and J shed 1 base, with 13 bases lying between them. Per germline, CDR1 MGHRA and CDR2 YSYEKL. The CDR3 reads CASSQGRQSSNTEAFF. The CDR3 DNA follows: TGCGCCAGCAGCCAAGGCCGACAGTCTTCGAACACTGAAGCTTTCTTT.

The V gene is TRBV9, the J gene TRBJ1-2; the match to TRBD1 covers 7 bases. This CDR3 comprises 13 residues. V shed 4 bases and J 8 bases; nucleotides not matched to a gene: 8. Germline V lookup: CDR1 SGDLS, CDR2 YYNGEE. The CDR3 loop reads CASSTRQGDGYTF. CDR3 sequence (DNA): TGTGCCAGCAGCACCAGACAGGGAGACGGCTACACCTTC.

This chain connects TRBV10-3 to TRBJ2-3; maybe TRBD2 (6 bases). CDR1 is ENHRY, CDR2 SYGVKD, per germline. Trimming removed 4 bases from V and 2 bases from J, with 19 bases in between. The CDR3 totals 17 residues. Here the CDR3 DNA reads TGTGCCATCAGTGGGTCCAATATGGAGGGCTACACAGATACGCAGTATTTT. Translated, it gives CAISGSNMEGYTDTQYF.

CDR3 residues: CASSLGRGGADGYTF. The CDR3 bases are TGTGCCAGCAGCTTGGGGCGGGGGGGCGCGGATGGCTACACCTTC. The chain carries TRBV5-4 and TRBJ1-2; tentative D call: TRBD1 (6 bases). This CDR3 contains 15 residues. CDR1 is SGHNT, CDR2 YYREEE, per germline (reference sequence). With 0 bases removed from V and 6 bases from J, the gap between germline ends came to 15 bases. Together with reference TRBV5-4 and TRBJ1-2, the CDR3 gives the full variable domain: ETGVTQSPTHLIKTRGQQVTLRCSSQSGHNTVSWYQQALGQGPQFIFQYYREEENGRGNFPPRFSGLQFPNYSSELNVNALELDDSALYLCASSLGRGGADGYTFGSGTRLTVV.

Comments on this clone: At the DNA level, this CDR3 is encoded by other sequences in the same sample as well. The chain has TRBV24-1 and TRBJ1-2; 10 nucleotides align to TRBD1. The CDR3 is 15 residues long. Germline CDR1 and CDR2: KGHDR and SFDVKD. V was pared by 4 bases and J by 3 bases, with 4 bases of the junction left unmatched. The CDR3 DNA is TGTGCCACCAGTGACCCAGGACAGGGGGACTATGGCTACACCTTC. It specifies CATSDPGQGDYGYTF.

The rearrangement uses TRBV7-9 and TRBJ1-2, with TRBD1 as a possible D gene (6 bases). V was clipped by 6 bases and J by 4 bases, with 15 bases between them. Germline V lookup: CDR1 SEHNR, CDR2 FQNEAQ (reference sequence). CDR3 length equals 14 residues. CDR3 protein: CASSRSGTPYGYTF. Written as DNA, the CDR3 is TGTGCCAGCAGTCGATCCGGGACACCCTATGGCTACACCTTC.

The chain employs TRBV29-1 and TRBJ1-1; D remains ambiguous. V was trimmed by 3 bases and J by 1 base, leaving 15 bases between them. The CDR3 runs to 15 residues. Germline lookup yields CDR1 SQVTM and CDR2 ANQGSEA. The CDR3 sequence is CSVDGHGGWNTEAFF. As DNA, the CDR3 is TGCAGCGTTGATGGCCACGGAGGATGGAACACTGAAGCTTTCTTT.

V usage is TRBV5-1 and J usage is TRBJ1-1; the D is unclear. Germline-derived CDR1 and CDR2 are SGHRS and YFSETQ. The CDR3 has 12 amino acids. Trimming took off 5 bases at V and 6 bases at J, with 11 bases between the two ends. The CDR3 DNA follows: TGCGCCAGCAGTTCTCGGGGAGCTGAAGCTTTCTTT. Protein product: CASSSRGAEAFF.

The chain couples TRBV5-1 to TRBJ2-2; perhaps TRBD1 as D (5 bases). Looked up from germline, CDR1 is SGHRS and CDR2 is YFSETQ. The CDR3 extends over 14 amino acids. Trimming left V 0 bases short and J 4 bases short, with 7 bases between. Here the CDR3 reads CASSLGGPTGELFF. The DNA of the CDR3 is TGCGCCAGCAGCTTGGGGGGCCCCACCGGGGAGCTGTTTTTT.

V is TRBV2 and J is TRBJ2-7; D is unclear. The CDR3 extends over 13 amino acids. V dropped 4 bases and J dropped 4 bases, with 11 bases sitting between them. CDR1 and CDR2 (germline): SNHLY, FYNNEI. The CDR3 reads CASSVGRMYEQYV. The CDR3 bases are TGTGCCAGCAGTGTAGGCAGGATGTACGAGCAGTACGTC.

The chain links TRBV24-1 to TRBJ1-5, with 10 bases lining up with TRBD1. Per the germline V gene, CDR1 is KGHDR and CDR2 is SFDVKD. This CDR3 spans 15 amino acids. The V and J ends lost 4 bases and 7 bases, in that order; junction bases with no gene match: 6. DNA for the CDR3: TGTGCCACCAGTGAACCCGGGACAGGGGAACAGCCCCAGCATTTT. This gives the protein CATSEPGTGEQPQHF.

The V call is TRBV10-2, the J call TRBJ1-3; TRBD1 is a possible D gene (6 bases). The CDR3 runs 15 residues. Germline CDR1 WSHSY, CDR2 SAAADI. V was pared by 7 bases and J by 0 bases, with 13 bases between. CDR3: CASTSTGFSGNTIYF. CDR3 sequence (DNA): TGCGCCAGCACCTCGACAGGCTTCTCTGGAAACACCATATATTTT.

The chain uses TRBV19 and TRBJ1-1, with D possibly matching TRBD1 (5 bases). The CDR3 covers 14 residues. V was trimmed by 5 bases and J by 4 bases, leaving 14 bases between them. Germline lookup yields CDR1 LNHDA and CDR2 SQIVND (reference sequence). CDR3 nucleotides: TGTGCCAGTAGTGAAACAGGCCGTGTCACTGAAGCTTTCTTT. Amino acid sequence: CASSETGRVTEAFF.

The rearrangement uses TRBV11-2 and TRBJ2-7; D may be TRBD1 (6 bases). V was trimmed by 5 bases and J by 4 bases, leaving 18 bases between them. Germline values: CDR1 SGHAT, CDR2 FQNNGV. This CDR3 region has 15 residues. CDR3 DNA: TGTGCCAGCAGCATCGGACAGCCAGGGGCTTACGAGCAGTACGTC. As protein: CASSIGQPGAYEQYV.

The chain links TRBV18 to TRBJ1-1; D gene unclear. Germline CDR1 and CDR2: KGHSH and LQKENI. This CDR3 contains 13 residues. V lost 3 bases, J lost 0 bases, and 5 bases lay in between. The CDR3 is CASSPSVNTEAFF. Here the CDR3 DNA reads TGTGCCAGCTCACCGTCCGTGAACACTGAAGCTTTCTTT.